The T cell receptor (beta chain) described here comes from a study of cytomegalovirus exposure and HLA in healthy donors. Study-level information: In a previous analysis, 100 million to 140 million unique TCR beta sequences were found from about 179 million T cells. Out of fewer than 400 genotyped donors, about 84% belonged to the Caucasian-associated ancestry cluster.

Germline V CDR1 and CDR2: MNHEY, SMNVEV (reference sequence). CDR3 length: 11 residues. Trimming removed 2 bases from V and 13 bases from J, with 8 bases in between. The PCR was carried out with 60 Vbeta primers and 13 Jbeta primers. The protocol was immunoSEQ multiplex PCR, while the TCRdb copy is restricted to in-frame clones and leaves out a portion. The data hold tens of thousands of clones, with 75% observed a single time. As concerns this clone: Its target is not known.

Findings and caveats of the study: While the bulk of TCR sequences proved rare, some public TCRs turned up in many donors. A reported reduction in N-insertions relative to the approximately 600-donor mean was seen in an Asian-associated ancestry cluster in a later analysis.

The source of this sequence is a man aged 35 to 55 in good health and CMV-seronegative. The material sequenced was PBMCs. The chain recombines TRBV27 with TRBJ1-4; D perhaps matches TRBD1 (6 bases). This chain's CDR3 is CASSLGGVLFF. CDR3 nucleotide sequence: TGTGCCAGCAGTTTAGGGGGCGTACTGTTTTTT.